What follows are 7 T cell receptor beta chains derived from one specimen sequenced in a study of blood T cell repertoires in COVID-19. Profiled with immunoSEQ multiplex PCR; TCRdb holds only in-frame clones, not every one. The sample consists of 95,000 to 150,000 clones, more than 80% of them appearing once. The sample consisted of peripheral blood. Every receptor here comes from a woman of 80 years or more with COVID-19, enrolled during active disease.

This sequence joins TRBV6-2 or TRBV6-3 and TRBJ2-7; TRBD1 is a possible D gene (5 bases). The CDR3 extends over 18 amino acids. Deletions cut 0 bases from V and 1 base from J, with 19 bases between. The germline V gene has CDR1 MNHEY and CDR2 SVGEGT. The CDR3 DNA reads TGTGCCAGCAGTTACTCGGTTTCTGGGGCTAGGCTATCCTACGAGCAGTACTTC. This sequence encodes CASSYSVSGARLSYEQYF.

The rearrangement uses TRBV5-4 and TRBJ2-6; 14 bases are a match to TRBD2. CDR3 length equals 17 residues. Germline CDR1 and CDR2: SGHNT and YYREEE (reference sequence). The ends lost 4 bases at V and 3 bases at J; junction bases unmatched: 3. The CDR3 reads CASSLGTSGSGANVLTF. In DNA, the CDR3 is TGTGCCAGCAGCCTAGGGACTAGCGGGAGTGGGGCCAACGTCCTGACTTTC.

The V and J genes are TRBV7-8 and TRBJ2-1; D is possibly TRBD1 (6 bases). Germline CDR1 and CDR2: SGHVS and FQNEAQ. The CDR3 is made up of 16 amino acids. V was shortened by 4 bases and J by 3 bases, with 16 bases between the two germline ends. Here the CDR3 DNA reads TGTGCCAGCAGCTCCTTTGCAGGACAGCTCTACAATGAGCAGTTCTTC. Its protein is CASSSFAGQLYNEQFF.

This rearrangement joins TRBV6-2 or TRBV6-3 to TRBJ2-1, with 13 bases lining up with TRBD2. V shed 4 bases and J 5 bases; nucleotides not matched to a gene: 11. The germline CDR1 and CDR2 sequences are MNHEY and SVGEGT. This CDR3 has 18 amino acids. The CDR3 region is CASSSGTSGNINNNEQFF. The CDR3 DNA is TGTGCCAGCAGTTCCGGGACTAGCGGGAATATTAATAACAATGAGCAGTTCTTC.

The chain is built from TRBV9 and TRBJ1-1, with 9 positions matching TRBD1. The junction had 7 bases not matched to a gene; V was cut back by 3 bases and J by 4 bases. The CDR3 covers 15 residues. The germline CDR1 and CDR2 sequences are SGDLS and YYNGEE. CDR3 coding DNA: TGTGCCAGCAGCGGGGGGACAGGGCAGGGCACTGAAGCTTTCTTT. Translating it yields CASSGGTGQGTEAFF.

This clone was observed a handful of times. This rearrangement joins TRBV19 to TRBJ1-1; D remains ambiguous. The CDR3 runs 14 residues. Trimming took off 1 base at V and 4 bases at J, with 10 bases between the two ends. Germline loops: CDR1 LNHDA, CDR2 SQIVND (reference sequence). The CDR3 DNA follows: TGTGCCAGTAGTATAGTGACGGGATCCACTGAAGCTTTCTTT. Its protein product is CASSIVTGSTEAFF.

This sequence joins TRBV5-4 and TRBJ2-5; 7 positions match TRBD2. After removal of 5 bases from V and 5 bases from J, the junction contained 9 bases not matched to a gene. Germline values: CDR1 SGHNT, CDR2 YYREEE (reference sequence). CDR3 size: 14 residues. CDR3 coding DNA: TGTGCCAGCAGTTCATTACGGGGAGGGGAGACCCAGTACTTC. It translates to CASSSLRGGETQYF.